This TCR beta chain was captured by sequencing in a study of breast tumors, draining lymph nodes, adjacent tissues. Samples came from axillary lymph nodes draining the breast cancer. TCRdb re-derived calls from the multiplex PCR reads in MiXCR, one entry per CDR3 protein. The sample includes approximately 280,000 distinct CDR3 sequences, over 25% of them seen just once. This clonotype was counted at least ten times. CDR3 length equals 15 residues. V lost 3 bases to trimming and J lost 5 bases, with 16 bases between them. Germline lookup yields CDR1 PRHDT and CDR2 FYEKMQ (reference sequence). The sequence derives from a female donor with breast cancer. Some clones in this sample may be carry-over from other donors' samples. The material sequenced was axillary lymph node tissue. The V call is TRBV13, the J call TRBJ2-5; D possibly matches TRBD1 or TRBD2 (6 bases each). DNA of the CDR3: TGTGCCAGCAGCTTTGGGACGCAAGGGGGGGAGACCCAGTACTTC. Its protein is CASSFGTQGGETQYF. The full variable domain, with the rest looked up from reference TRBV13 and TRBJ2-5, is AAGVIQSPRHLIKEKRETATLKCYPIPRHDTVYWYQQGPGQDPQFLISFYEKMQSDKGSIPDRFSAQQFSDYHSELNMSSLELGDSALYFCASSFGTQGGETQYFGPGTRLLVL.